This TCR beta chain was sequenced during a study of blood T cell repertoires in COVID-19. Looking at the study overall: The analysed material was cDNA or gDNA that came from T cells, B-cell-depleted T cells, or PBMCs.

Measured with immunoSEQ multiplex PCR; TCRdb has only the in-frame clones, and not every one. The sample lists about 200,000 clones, around 84% occurring once. The CDR3 is 16 residues long. Trimming took off 3 bases at V and 5 bases at J, with 20 bases between the two ends. Germline loops: CDR1 SGDLS, CDR2 YYNGEE. The genes are TRBV9 and TRBJ2-5; possible D gene TRBD2, 6 bases. This TCR was sampled from a woman at least 80 years old with acute or convalescent COVID-19. The sequencing input was peripheral blood. The CDR3: CASSAPRRASVETQYF. CDR3 sequence (DNA): TGTGCCAGCAGCGCCCCCCGACGGGCTAGCGTGGAGACCCAGTACTTC.